This record looks at one T cell receptor beta chain sequence and its context. Antigen specificity is unknown. PCR involved 60 Vbeta and 13 Jbeta primers. Generated by immunoSEQ multiplex PCR, the TCRdb table keeps only in-frame clones and is missing some. The repertoire consists of 150,000 to 200,000 clones, with about 77% occurring once and the leading ten covering over 2%. The data stem from a study of cytomegalovirus exposure and HLA in healthy donors. Trimming stripped 2 bases from V and 0 bases from J, with 13 bases between. This CDR3 has 17 amino acids. Germline V gene lookup returns CDR1 SGHTA and CDR2 FQGNSA. Study results and caveats: Common viral pathogens (according to a later analysis) appeared linked to several of the most significant clusters.

The chain recombines TRBV7-2 with TRBJ2-2, with unresolved D. The TCR comes from a woman aged 40 to 49 in good health and CMV-seropositive. Sequences were obtained from PBMCs. CDR3 residues: CASSLMSRFANTGELFF. Written as DNA, the CDR3 is TGTGCCAGCAGCTTAATGTCGCGGTTCGCGAACACCGGGGAGCTGTTTTTT. Together with reference TRBV7-2 and TRBJ2-2, the CDR3 gives the full variable domain: GAGVSQSPSNKVTEKGKDVELRCDPISGHTALYWYRQSLGQGLEFLIYFQGNSAPDKSGLPSDRFSAERTGGSVSTLTIQRTQQEDSAVYLCASSLMSRFANTGELFFGEGSRLTVL.